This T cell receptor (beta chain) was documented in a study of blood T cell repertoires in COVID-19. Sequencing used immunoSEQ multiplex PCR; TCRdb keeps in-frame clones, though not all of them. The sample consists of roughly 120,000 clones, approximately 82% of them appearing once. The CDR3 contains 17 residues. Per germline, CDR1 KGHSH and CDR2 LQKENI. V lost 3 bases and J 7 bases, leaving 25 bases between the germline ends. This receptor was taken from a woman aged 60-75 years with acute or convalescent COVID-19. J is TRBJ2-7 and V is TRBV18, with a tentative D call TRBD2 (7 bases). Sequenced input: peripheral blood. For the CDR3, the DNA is TGTGCCAGCTCACCCTCTCGACAGGCCCTCCGCGGGGGTGAGCAGTACTTC. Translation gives CASSPSRQALRGGEQYF.